This T cell receptor (beta chain) was sequenced in a study of blood T cell repertoires in COVID-19. The wider study: COVID-19 samples from acute and convalescent phases originated in the United States, Italy and Spain. In each case, the material was cDNA or gDNA derived from T cells, B-cell-depleted T cells, or PBMCs.

Source study methods: How many nucleated cells were present was estimated from reference gene primer amplification. The protocol was immunoSEQ multiplex PCR, while the TCRdb copy is restricted to in-frame clones and leaves out a portion. Clone size and the V and J calls come from that table; the DNA yielded D and trimming. Of 80,000 or so clones listed, over 65% are singletons. CDR3 size: 15 residues. The J segment lost 1 base and the V segment lost 3 bases, leaving 2 bases of the junction unmatched. Germline-derived CDR1 and CDR2 are SGDLS and YYNGEE. Input material: peripheral blood. V is TRBV9 and J is TRBJ2-3; 10 bases match TRBD2. This clonotype was obtained from a man aged 50-60 years with active or convalescent COVID-19. CDR3 in amino acids: CASSASGGGTDTQYF. The CDR3 nucleotides read TGTGCCAGCAGCGCTAGCGGGGGAGGCACAGATACGCAGTATTTT.